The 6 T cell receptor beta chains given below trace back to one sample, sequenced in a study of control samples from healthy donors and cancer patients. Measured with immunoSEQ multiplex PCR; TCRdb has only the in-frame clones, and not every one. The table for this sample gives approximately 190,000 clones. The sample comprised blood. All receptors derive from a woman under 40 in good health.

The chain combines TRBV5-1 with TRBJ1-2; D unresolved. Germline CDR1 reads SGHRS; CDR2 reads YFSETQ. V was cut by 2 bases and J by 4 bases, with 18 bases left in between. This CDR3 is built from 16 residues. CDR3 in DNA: TGCGCCAGCAGCTTAATCGGGGAGACCTATGGCTATGGCTACACCTTC. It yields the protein CASSLIGETYGYGYTF.

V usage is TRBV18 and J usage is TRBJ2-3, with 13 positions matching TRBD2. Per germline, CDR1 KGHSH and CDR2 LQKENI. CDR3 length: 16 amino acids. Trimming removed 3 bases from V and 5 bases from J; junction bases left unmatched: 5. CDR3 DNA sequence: TGTGCCAGCTCACCGAGGACTAGCGGGGGTGGAGATACGCAGTATTTT. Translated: CASSPRTSGGGDTQYF.

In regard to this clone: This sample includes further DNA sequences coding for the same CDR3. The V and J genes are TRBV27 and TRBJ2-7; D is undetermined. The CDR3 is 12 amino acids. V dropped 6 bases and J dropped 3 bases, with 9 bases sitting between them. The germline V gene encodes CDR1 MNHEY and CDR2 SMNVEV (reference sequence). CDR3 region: CASSLDGYEQYF. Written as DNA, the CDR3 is TGTGCCAGCAGCCTGGACGGCTACGAGCAGTACTTC.

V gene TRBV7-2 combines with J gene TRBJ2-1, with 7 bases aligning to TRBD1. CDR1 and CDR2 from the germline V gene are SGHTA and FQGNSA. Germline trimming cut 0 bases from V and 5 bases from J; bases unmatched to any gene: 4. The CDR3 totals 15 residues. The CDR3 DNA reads TGTGCCAGCAGCTTAGCTCCGACAGGGCACAATGAGCAGTTCTTC. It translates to CASSLAPTGHNEQFF.

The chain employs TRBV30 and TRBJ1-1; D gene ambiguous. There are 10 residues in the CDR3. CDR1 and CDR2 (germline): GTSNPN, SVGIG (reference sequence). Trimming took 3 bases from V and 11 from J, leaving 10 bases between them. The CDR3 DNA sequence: TGTGCCTGGAGCCGGAGGGAGGCTTTCTTT. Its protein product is CAWSRREAFF.

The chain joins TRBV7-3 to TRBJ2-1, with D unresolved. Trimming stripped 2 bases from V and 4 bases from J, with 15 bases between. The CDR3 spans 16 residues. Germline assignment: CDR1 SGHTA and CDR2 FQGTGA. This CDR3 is CASSLPTAPLYNEQFF. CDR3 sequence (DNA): TGTGCCAGCAGCTTACCCACAGCGCCCCTATACAATGAGCAGTTCTTC.